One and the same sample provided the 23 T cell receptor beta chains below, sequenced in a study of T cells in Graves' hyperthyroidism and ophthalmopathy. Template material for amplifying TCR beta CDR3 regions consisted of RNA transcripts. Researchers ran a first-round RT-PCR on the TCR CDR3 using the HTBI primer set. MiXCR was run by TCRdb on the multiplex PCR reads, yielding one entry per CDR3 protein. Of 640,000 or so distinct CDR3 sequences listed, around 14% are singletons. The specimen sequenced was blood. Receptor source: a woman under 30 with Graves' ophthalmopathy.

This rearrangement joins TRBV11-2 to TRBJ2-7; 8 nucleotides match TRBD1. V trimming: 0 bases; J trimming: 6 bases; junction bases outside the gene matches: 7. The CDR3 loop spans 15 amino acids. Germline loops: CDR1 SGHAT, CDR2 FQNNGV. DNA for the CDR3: TGTGCCAGCAGCTTAGATACAGGGGGAGAGGGCGAGCAGTACTTC. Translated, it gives CASSLDTGGEGEQYF. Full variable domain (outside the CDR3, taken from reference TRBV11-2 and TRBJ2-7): EAGVAQSPRYKIIEKRQSVAFWCNPISGHATLYWYQQILGQGPKLLIQFQNNGVVDDSQLPKDRFSAERLKGVDSTLKIQPAKLEDSAVYLCASSLDTGGEGEQYFGPGTRLTVT.

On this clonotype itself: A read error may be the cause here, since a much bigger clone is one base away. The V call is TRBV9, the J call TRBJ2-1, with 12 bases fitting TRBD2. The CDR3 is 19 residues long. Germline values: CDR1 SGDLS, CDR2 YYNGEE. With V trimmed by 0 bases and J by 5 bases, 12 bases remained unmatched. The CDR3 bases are TGTGCCAGCAGCGTAGCGGTTGCTAGCGGGAGGGGTGGCCACAATGAGCAGTTCTTC. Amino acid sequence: CASSVAVASGRGGHNEQFF.

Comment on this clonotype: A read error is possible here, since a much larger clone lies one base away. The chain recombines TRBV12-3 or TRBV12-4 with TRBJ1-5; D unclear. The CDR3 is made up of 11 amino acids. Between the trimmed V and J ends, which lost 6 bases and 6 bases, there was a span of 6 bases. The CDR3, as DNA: TGTGCCAGCAGCTATACTCAGCCCCAGCATTTT. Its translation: CASSYTQPQHF.

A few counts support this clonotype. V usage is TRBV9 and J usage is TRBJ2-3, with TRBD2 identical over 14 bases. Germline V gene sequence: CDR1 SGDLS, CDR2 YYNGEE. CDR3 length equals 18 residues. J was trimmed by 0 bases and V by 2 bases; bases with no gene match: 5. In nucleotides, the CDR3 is TGTGCCAGCAGCGTGGGACTAGCGGGGGATCCTAGCACAGATACGCAGTATTTT. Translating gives CASSVGLAGDPSTDTQYF.

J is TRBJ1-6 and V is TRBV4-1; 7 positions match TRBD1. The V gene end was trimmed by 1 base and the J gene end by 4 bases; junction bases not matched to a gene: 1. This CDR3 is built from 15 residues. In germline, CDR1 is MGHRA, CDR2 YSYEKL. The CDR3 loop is CASSQGQGYNSPLHF. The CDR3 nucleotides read TGCGCCAGCAGCCAAGGACAGGGTTATAATTCACCCCTCCACTTT.

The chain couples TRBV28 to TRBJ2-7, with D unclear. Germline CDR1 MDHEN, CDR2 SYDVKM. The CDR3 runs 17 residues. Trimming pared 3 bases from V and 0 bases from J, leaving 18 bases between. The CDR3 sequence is CASSFARNVSSSYEQYF. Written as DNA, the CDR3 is TGTGCCAGCAGTTTCGCGAGGAATGTCAGCAGCTCCTACGAGCAGTACTTC.

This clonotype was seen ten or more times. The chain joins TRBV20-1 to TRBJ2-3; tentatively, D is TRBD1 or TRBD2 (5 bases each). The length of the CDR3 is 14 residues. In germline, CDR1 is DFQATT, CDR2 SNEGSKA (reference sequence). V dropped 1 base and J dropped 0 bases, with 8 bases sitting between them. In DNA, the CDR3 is TGCAGTGCTAGAGCGGGGCTTAGCACAGATACGCAGTATTTT. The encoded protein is CSARAGLSTDTQYF.

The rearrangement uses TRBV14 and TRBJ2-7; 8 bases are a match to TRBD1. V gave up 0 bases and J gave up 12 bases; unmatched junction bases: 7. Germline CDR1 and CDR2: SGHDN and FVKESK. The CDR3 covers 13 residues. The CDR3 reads CASSQEPRTGRYF. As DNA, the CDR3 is TGTGCCAGCAGCCAAGAACCCCGGACAGGGCGGTACTTC.

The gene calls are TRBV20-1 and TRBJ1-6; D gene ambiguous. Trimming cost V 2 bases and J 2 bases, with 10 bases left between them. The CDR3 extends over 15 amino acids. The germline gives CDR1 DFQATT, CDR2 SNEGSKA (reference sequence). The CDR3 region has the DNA TGCAGTGCTAGACTCCGGGGAACCTATAATTCACCCCTCCACTTT. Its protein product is CSARLRGTYNSPLHF.

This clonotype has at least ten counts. The CDR3: CASTPERFQGHQPQHF. Here the CDR3 DNA reads TGTGCCAGCACCCCCGAAAGGTTTCAGGGCCATCAGCCCCAGCATTTT. This chain links TRBV12-3 or TRBV12-4 with TRBJ1-5; the D gene is possibly TRBD1 (5 bases). The length of the CDR3 is 16 residues. The V end was cut by 7 bases, the J end by 5 bases, with 21 bases between.

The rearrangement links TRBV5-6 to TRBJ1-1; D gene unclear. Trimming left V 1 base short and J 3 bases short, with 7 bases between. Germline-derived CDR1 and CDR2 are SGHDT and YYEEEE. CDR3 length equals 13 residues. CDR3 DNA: TGTGCCAGCAGCTTGCGGGTCGACACTGAAGCTTTCTTT. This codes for CASSLRVDTEAFF.

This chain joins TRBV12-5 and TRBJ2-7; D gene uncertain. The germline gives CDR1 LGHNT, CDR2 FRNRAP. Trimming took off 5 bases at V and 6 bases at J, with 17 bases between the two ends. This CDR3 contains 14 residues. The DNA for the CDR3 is TGTGCTAGTGGTGACGACCGTCGCCTGGCCGAGCAGTACTTC. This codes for CASGDDRRLAEQYF.

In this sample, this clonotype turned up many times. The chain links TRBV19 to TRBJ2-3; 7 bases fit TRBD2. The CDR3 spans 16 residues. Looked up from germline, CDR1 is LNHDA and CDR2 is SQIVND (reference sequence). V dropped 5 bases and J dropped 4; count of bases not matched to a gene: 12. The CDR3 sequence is CASSYSTSLKADTQYF. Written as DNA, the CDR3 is TGTGCCAGTAGTTATTCGACTAGCCTTAAGGCAGATACGCAGTATTTT.

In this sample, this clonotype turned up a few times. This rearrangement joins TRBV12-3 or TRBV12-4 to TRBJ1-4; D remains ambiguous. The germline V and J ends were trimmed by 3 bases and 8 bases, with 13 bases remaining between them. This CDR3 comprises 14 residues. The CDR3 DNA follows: TGTGCCAGCAGTTTGTCGGGATATAAGGAAAAACTGTTTTTT. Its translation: CASSLSGYKEKLFF.

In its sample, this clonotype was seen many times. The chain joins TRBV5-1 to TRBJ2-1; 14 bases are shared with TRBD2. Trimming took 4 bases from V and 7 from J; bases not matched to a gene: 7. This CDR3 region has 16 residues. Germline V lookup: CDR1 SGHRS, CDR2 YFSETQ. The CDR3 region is CASSAGLAGVSNEQFF. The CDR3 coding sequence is TGCGCCAGCAGCGCGGGACTAGCGGGAGTCTCGAATGAGCAGTTCTTC.

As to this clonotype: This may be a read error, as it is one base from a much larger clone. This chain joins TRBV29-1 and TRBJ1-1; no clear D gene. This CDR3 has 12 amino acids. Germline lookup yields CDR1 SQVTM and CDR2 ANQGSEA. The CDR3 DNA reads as TGCAGCGTTGTGCCGCAGAAGACTGAAGCTCTCTTT. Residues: CSVVPQKTEALF.

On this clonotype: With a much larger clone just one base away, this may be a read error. CDR3 protein: CASSSWDRDQNTGELLF. CDR3 nucleotide sequence: TGTGCCAGCAGTTCCTGGGACAGGGATCAGAACACCGGGGAGCTGCTTTTT. The chain recombines TRBV27 with TRBJ2-2, with 9 bases that match TRBD1. The germline V gene encodes CDR1 MNHEY and CDR2 SMNVEV (reference sequence). The CDR3 covers 17 residues.

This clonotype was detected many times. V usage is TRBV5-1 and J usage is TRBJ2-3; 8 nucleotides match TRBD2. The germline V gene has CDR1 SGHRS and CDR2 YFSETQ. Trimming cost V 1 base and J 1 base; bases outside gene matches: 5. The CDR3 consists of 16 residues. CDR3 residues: CASSLSTGGGTDTQYF. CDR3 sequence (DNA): TGCGCCAGCAGCTTGAGTACGGGAGGGGGCACAGATACGCAGTATTTT. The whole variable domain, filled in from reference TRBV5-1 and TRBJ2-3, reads KAGVTQTPRYLIKTRGQQVTLSCSPISGHRSVSWYQQTPGQGLQFLFEYFSETQRNKGNFPGRFSGRQFSNSRSEMNVSTLELGDSALYLCASSLSTGGGTDTQYFGPGTRLTVL.

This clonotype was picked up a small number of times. In nucleotides, the CDR3 is TGCGCCAGCAGCCAAGAAGAACAGAACACCGGGGAGCTGTTTTTT. Protein sequence: CASSQEEQNTGELFF. This chain links TRBV4-1 with TRBJ2-2; D is uncertain. Germline V CDR1 and CDR2: MGHRA, YSYEKL. V gave up 0 bases and J gave up 1 base, with 6 bases separating them. The CDR3 totals 15 residues.

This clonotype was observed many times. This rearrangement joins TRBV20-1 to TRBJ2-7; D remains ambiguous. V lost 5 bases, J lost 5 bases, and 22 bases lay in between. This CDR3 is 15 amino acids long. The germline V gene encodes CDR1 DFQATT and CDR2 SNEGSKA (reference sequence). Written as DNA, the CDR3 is TGCAGTGCTCACCCCGATGTGTTCGTAGTCGACGAGCAGTACTTC. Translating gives CSAHPDVFVVDEQYF.

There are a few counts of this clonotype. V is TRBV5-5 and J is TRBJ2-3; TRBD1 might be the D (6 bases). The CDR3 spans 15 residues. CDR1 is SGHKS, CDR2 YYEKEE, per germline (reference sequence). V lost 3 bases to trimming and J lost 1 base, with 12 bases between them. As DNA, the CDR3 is TGTGCCAGCAGCTCAGGGGCAGGGGGCACAGATACGCAGTATTTT. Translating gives CASSSGAGGTDTQYF.

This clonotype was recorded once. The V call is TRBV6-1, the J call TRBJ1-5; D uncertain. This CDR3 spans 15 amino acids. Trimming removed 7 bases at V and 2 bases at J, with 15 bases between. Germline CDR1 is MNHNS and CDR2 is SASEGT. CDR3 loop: CASTPTASGNQPQHF. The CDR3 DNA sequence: TGTGCCAGCACCCCAACAGCGTCGGGCAATCAGCCCCAGCATTTT.

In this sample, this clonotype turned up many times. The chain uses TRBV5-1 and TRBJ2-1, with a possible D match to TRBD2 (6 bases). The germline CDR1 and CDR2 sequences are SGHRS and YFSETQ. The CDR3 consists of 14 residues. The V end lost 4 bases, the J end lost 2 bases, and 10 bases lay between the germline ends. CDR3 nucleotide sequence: TGCGCCAGCAGCCCCGCTAGCGCCTACAATGAGCAGTTCTTC. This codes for CASSPASAYNEQFF.